Sequencing of this T cell receptor beta chain was carried out in a study of T cell responses to AZD1222 COVID-19 vaccine. A note on this clone: Its target is unknown.

CDR3 length equals 16 residues. CDR1 and CDR2 from the germline V gene are LGHDT and YNNKEL (reference sequence). Trimming cost V 0 bases and J 5 bases; bases outside gene matches: 4. Profiled with immunoSEQ multiplex PCR; TCRdb holds only in-frame clones, not every one. In the table there are some 120,000 clones, 75% to 95% of which are singletons. Study observations and caveats: Dominant CD4 TCR responses targeted spike regions 160-218 and 743-854. With two AZD1222 doses given, Spike-specific TCR breadth and depth both rose. Targeting of unmutated variant regions was reportedly seen in nearly half of spike-specific TCRs. Scientists sampled the repertoires only once the peak T cell response had passed.

This receptor was obtained from an adult who received the MenACWY meningococcal vaccine as a control. The source was peripheral blood, collected 28 days after the second dose of the MenACWY control vaccine. This sequence joins TRBV3-1 (or the pseudogene TRBV3-2) and TRBJ2-7, with 13 bases identical to TRBD2. CDR3 sequence (DNA): TGTGCCAGCAGCCAAGACCTAGGACTAGCGGGAGACGAGCAGTACTTC. It translates to CASSQDLGLAGDEQYF.